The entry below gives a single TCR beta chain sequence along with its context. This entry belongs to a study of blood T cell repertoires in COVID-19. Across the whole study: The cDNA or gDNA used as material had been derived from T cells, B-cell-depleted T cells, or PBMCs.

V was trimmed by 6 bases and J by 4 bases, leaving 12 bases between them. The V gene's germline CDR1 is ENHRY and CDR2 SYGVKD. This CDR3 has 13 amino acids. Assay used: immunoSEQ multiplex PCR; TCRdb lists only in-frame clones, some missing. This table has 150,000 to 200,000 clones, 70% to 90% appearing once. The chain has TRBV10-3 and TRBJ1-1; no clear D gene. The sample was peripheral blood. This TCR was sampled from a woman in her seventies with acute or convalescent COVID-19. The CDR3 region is CAIRSGTTTEAFF. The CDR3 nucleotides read TGTGCCATCAGATCAGGAACGACCACTGAAGCTTTCTTT.